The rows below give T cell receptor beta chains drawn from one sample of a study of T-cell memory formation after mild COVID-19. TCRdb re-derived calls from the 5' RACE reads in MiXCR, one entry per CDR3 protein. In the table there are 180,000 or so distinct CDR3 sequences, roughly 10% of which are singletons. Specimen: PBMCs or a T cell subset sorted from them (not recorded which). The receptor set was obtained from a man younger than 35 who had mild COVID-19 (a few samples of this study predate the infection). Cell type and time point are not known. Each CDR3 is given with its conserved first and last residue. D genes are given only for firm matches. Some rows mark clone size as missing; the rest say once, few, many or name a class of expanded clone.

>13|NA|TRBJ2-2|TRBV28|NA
CASSKQNTGELFF
TGTGCCAGCAGCAAACAGAACACCGGGGAGCTGTTTTTT
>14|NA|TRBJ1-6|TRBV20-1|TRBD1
CSASPGTGDSPLHF
TGCAGTGCTAGCCCCGGGACAGGGGACTCACCCCTCCACTTT
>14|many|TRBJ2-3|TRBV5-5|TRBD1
CASSLETGPDTQYF
TGTGCCAGCAGCTTGGAGACAGGGCCAGATACGCAGTATTTT
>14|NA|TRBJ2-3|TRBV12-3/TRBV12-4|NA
CASSDRRSTDTQYF
TGTGCCAGCAGTGACAGGCGAAGCACAGATACGCAGTATTTT
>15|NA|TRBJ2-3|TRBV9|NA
CASSGTGFLTDTQYF
TGTGCCAGCAGCGGAACAGGGTTCCTCACAGATACGCAGTATTTT
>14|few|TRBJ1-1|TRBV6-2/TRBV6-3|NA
CASSTDTPRTEAFF
TGTGCCAGCAGTACCGACACCCCGAGGACTGAAGCTTTCTTT
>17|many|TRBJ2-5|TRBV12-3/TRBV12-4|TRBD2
CASSPSRASGGAETQYF
TGTGCCAGCAGCCCGAGTAGGGCTAGCGGGGGTGCAGAGACCCAGTACTTC
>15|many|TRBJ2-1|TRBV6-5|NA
CASSYAVPTYNEQFF
TGTGCCAGCAGTTACGCGGTGCCAACCTACAATGAGCAGTTCTTC
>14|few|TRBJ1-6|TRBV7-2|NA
CASSLESGSGALHF
TGTGCCAGCAGCTTAGAGTCGGGGTCGGGGGCCCTCCACTTT
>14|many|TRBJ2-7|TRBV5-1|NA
CASSQKAGLYEQYF
TGCGCCAGCAGCCAGAAGGCAGGATTATACGAGCAGTACTTC
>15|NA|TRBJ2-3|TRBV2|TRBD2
CASSYAGGNADTQYF
TGTGCCAGCAGTTATGCGGGGGGTAACGCAGATACGCAGTATTTT
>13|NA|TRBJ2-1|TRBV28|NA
CASSFGRNNEQFF
TGTGCCAGCAGTTTTGGGCGAAACAATGAGCAGTTCTTC
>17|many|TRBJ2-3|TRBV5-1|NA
CASSLGPTGGDTDTQYF
TGCGCCAGCAGCTTGGGTCCCACCGGGGGAGACACAGATACGCAGTATTTT
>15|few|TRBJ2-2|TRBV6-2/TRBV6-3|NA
CASSRFDTNTGELFF
TGTGCCAGCAGTCGCTTTGACACGAACACCGGGGAGCTGTTTTTT
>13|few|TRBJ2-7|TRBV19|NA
CASSRSRVHEQYF
TGTGCCAGTAGTAGGTCTCGGGTACACGAGCAGTACTTC
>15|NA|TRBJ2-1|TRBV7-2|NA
CASSLGGVRYNEQFF
TGTGCCAGCAGCTTAGGGGGGGTACGGTACAATGAGCAGTTCTTC
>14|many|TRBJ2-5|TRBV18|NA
CASSPQGTQETQYF
TGTGCCAGCTCACCACAGGGTACCCAAGAGACCCAGTACTTC
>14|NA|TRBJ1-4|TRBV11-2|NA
CASSFSRANEKLFF
TGTGCCAGCAGCTTTAGCCGGGCTAATGAAAAACTGTTTTTT
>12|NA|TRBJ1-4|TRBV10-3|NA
CAIGETNEKLFF
TGTGCCATCGGGGAGACTAATGAAAAACTGTTTTTT
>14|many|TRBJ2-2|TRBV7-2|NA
CASSLDTNTGELFF
TGTGCCAGCAGCTTAGACACGAACACCGGGGAGCTGTTTTTT
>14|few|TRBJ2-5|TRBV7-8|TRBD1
CASSLMTGEETQYF
TGTGCCAGCAGCTTAATGACAGGGGAAGAGACCCAGTACTTC
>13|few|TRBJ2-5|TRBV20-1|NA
CSARRRGGETQYF
TGCAGTGCTAGACGAAGGGGGGGGGAGACCCAGTACTTC
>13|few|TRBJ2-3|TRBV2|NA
CASSEGSGDTQYF
TGTGCCAGCAGTGAAGGGTCTGGAGATACGCAGTATTTT
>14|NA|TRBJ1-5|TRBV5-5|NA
CASRRGISNQPQHF
TGTGCCAGCAGGAGGGGGATCAGCAATCAGCCCCAGCATTTT
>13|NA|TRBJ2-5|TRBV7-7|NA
CASSLPPRETQYF
TGTGCCAGCAGCTTGCCCCCGCGGGAGACCCAGTACTTC
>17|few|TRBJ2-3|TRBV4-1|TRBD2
CASSPFLAGGQRDTQYF
TGCGCCAGCAGCCCTTTCCTAGCGGGGGGGCAAAGAGATACGCAGTATTTT
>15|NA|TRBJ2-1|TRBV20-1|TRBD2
CSARDQGLAFDEQFF
TGCAGTGCTAGAGATCAGGGACTAGCCTTCGATGAGCAGTTCTTC
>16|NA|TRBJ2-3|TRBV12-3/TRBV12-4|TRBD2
CASSLFGGAGTDTQYF
TGTGCCAGCAGTTTATTCGGGGGGGCTGGCACAGATACGCAGTATTTT
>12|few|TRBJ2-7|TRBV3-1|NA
CASSLHRGEQYF
TGTGCCAGCAGCCTCCATCGGGGAGAGCAGTACTTC
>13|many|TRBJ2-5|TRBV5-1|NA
CASSPGSQETQYF
TGCGCCAGCAGCCCGGGGTCCCAAGAGACCCAGTACTTC
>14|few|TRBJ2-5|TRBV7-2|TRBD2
CASSLGLALETQYF
TGTGCCAGCAGCTTGGGACTAGCGCTCGAGACCCAGTACTTC
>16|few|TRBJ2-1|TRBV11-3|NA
CASSLDGTGTFNEQFF
TGTGCCAGCAGCTTAGATGGAACAGGGACTTTCAATGAGCAGTTCTTC
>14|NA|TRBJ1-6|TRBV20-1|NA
CSATRDGEGRALHF
TGCAGTGCTACCCGGGATGGGGAGGGCAGAGCCCTCCACTTT
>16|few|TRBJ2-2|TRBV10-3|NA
CAISDRDVTNTGELFF
TGTGCCATCAGTGACCGGGACGTAACGAACACCGGGGAGCTGTTTTTT
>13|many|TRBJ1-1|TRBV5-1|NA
CASSPDWNTEAFF
TGCGCCAGCAGCCCAGACTGGAACACTGAAGCTTTCTTT
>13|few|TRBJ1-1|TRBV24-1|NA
CATSVPGGTEAFF
TGTGCCACCAGTGTCCCGGGGGGCACTGAAGCTTTCTTT
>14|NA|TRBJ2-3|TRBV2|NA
CASIPAAVTDTQYF
TGTGCCAGCATCCCAGCGGCGGTCACAGATACGCAGTATTTT
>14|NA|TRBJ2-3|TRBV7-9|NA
CAKSPGGGTDTQYF
TGTGCCAAGAGCCCTGGGGGCGGCACAGATACGCAGTATTTT
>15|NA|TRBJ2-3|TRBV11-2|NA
CASSLDVPRTDTQYF
TGTGCCAGCAGCTTAGATGTACCGCGCACAGATACGCAGTATTTT
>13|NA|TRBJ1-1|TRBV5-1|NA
CASSWKQQGWAFF
TGCGCCAGCAGCTGGAAACAACAGGGTTGGGCTTTCTTT
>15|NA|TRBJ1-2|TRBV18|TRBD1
CASSPGTAPEDGYTF
TGTGCCAGCTCACCCGGGACAGCCCCCGAGGATGGCTACACCTTC